Ten or more counts support the clone carrying this T cell receptor beta chain. As yet, its antigen is unknown. These data are taken from a study of T cells in Graves' hyperthyroidism and ophthalmopathy. Overall study context: Peripheral blood samples were taken at initial diagnosis, prior to any treatment. The study's findings and limits: Ophthalmopathy, as predicted by the model, came a median 6.5 months after the prediction. A model of 13 V-J features distinguished ophthalmopathy from stable hyperthyroidism.

It was RNA transcripts that yielded the amplified TCR beta CDR3 regions. Researchers ran a first-round RT-PCR on the TCR CDR3 using the HTBI primer set. TCRdb redid the calling of the multiplex PCR reads with MiXCR, one entry per CDR3 protein. The sample shows roughly 200,000 distinct CDR3 sequences, about 16% of them seen only once. Patients between 18 and 65 years old had hyperthyroidism, newly diagnosed and lasting under 2 months. Sample: blood. The origin of this receptor is a middle-aged man with Graves' hyperthyroidism.

The CDR3 sequence is CATSGGIQETQYF. CDR3 nucleotides: TGTGCCACCAGTGGGGGAATACAAGAGACCCAGTACTTC. This chain joins TRBV24-1 and TRBJ2-5; D is ambiguous. Germline V lookup: CDR1 KGHDR, CDR2 SFDVKD. Trimming took off 5 bases at V and 2 bases at J, with 8 bases between the two ends. The CDR3 runs to 13 residues.